A selection of T cell receptor beta chains follows, all from one sample in a study of blood T cell repertoires in COVID-19. Only in-frame clones appear in the TCRdb table, and some are missing; sequencing was by immunoSEQ multiplex PCR. The table lists about 250,000 clones, 86% of them singletons. The specimen sequenced was peripheral blood. The receptor source for this set is an elderly woman with COVID-19, enrolled during active disease. CDR3s leave out the opening cysteine and the closing phenylalanine or tryptophan.

V gene | CDR3 protein
TRBV5-1 | ASSREYSYLSGNTIY
TRBV5-1 | ASSLSGGLQETQY
TRBV6-5 | ASLRNSRGDTIY
TRBV7-2 | ASSLASGKGNTQY
TRBV4-1 | ASSTYNSPLH
TRBV30 | AWSSVVNEQF
TRBV18 | ASSPLRNTEAF
TRBV24-1 | ATSSRTGSNQPQH
TRBV30 | AWSVRRQNQETQY
TRBV11-3 | ASRNSYGYT
TRBV5-1 | ASSLEGTTNEKLF
TRBV11-3 | ASSLTGPGQGEETQY
TRBV18 | ASSPQSNYGYT
TRBV4-1 | ASSQGVGQDVSPLH
TRBV7-2 | ASSLVASGRGYNSPLH
TRBV28 | ASRSGGTWTGWNFGNSPLH
TRBV19 | ASSNMVGNQPQH
TRBV3-1/TRBV3-2 | ASSPDPGGAF